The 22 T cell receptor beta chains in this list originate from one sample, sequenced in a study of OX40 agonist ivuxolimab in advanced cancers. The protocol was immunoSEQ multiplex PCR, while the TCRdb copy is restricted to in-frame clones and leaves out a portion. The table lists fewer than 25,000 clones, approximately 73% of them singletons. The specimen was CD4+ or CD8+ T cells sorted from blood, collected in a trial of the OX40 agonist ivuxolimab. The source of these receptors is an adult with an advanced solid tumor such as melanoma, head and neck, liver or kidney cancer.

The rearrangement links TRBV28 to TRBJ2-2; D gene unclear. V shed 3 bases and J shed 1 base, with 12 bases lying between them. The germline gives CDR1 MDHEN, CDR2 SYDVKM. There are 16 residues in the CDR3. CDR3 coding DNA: TGTGCCAGCAGTTTTATGATTAGCTTGAACACCGGGGAGCTGTTTTTT. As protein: CASSFMISLNTGELFF. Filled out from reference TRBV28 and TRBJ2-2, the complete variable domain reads DVKVTQSSRYLVKRTGEKVFLECVQDMDHENMFWYRQDPGLGLRLIYFSYDVKMKEKGDIPEGYSVSREKKERFSLILESASTNQTSMYLCASSFMISLNTGELFFGEGSRLTVL.

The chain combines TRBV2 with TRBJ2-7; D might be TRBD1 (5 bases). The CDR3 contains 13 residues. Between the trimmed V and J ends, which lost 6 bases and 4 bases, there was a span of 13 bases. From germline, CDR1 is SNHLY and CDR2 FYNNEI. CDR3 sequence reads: CASRAGDSYEQYF. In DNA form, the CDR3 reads TGTGCCAGCAGAGCCGGCGACAGTTACGAGCAGTACTTC.

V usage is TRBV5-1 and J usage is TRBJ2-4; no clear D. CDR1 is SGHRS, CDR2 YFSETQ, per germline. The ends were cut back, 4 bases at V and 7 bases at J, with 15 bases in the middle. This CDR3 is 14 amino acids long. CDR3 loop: CASSTRAVGNIQYF. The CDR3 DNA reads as TGCGCCAGCAGCACCCGGGCAGTGGGGAACATTCAGTACTTC.

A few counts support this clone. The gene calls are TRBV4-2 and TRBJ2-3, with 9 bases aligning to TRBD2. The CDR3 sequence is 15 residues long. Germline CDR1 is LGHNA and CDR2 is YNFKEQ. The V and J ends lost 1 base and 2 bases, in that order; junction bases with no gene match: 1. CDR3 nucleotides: TGTGCCAGCAGCCAAGGACTAGCGGACACAGATACGCAGTATTTT. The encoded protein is CASSQGLADTDTQYF.

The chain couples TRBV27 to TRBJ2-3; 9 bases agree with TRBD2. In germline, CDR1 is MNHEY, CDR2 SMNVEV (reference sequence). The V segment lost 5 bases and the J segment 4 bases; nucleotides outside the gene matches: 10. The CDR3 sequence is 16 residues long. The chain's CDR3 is CASSPLAGVGPDTQYF. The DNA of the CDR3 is TGTGCCAGCAGTCCATTAGCGGGGGTGGGTCCAGATACGCAGTATTTT.

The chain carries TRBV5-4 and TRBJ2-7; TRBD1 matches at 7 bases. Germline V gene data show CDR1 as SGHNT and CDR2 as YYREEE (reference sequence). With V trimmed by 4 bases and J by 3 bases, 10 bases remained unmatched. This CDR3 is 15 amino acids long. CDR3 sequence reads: CASSQSTGLNYEQYF. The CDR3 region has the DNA TGTGCCAGCAGCCAATCGACAGGGTTAAACTACGAGCAGTACTTC.

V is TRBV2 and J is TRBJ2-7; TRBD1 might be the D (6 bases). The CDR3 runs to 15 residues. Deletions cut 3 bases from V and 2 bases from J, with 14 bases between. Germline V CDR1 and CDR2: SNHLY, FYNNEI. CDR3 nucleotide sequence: TGTGCCAGCAGTGAGGCTGGGCCAGGGGCCTACGAGCAGTACTTC. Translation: CASSEAGPGAYEQYF. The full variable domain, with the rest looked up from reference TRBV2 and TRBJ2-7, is EPEVTQTPSHQVTQMGQEVILRCVPISNHLYFYWYRQILGQKVEFLVSFYNNEISEKSEIFDDQFSVERPDGSNFTLKIRSTKLEDSAMYFCASSEAGPGAYEQYFGPGTRLTVT.

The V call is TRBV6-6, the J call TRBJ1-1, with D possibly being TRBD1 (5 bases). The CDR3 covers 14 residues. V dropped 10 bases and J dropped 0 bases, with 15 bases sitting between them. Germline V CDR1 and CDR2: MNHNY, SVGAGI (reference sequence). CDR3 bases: TGTGCCACCCAAACGGGGCTCATGAACACTGAAGCTTTCTTT. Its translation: CATQTGLMNTEAFF.

This CDR3 is CASSSGSDGYTF. The CDR3, as DNA: TGTGCCAGCAGTTCCGGGTCTGATGGCTACACCTTC. This sequence joins TRBV27 and TRBJ1-2; D is uncertain. The ends were cut back, 4 bases at V and 6 bases at J, with 9 bases in the middle. The CDR3 is 12 residues long. Germline CDR1 MNHEY, CDR2 SMNVEV (reference sequence).

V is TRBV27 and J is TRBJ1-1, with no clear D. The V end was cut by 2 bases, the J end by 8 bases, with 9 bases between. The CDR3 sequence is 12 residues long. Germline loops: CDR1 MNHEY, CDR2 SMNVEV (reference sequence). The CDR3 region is CASSLRSGEAFF. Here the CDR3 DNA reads TGTGCCAGCAGTTTACGTTCTGGGGAAGCTTTCTTT.

This chain's CDR3 is CASSPEFLSNQPQHF. CDR3 in DNA: TGTGCCAGCAGTCCTGAGTTCCTTAGCAATCAGCCCCAGCATTTT. The chain links TRBV13 to TRBJ1-5; no definite D call. Germline V gene sequence: CDR1 PRHDT, CDR2 FYEKMQ (reference sequence). V dropped 6 bases and J dropped 0 bases, with 12 bases sitting between them. This CDR3 has 15 residues.

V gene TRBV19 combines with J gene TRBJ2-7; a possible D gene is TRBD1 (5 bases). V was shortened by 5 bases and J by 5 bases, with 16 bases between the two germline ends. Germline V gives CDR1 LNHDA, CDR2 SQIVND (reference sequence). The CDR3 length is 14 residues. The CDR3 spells CASSWGLYPHEQYF. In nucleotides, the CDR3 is TGTGCCAGTAGTTGGGGCCTCTACCCCCACGAGCAGTACTTC.

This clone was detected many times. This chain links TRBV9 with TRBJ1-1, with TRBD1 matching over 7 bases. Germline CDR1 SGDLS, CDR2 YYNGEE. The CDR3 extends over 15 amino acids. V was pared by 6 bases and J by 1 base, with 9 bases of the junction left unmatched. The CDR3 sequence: CASIGFDRENTEAFF. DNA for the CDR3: TGTGCCAGCATAGGATTCGACAGGGAGAACACTGAAGCTTTCTTT.

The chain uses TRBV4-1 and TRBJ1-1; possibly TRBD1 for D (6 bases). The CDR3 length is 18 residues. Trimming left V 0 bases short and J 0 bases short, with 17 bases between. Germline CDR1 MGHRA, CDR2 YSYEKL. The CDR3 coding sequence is TGCGCCAGCAGCCAAGATCCCCAGGGAGGGGGGATGAACACTGAAGCTTTCTTT. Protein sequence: CASSQDPQGGGMNTEAFF.

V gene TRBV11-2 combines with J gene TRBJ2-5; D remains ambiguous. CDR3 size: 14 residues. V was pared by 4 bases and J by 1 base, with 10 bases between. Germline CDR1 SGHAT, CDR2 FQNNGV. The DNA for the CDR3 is TGTGCCAGCAGCTACCTCGGAACCCAAGAGACCCAGTACTTC. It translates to CASSYLGTQETQYF.

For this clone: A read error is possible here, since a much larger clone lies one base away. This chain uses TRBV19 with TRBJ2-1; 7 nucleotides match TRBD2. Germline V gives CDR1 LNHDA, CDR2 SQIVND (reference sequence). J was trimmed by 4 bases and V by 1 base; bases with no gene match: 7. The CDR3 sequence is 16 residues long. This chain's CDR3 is CASSIVSGGGYNEQFF. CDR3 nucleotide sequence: TGTGCCAGTAGTATAGTCTCGGGAGGTGGTTACAATGAGCAGTTCTTC.

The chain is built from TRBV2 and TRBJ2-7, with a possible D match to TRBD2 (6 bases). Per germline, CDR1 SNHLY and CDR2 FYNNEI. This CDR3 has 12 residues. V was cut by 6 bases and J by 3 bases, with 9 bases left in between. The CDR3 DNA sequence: TGTGCCAGCAGGGAGGGAATCTACGAGCAGTACTTC. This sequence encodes CASREGIYEQYF. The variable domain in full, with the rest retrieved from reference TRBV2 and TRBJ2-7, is EPEVTQTPSHQVTQMGQEVILRCVPISNHLYFYWYRQILGQKVEFLVSFYNNEISEKSEIFDDQFSVERPDGSNFTLKIRSTKLEDSAMYFCASREGIYEQYFGPGTRLTVT.

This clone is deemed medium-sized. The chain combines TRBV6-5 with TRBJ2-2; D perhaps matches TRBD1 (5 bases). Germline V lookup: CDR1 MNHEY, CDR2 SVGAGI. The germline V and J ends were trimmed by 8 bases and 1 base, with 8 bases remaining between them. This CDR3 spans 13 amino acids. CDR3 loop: CASGTGNTGELFF. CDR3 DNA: TGTGCCAGCGGCACAGGGAACACCGGGGAGCTGTTTTTT.

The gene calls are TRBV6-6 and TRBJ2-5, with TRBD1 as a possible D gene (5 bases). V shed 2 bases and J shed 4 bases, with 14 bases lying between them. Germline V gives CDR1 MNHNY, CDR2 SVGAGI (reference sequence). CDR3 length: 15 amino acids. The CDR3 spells CASSYQGSDRETQYF. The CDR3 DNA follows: TGTGCCAGCAGTTACCAGGGAAGTGATCGAGAGACCCAGTACTTC.

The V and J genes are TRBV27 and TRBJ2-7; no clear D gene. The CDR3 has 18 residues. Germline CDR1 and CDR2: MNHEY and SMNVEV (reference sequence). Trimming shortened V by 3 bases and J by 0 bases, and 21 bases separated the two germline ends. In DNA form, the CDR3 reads TGTGCCAGCAGTTTTTGGGTCACCCTGACAAAGAGCTCCTACGAGCAGTACTTC. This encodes CASSFWVTLTKSSYEQYF.

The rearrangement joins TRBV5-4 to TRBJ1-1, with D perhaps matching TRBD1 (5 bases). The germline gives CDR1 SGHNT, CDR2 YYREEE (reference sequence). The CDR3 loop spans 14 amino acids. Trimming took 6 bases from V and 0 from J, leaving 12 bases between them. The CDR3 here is CASTPGGLNTEAFF. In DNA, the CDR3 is TGTGCCAGCACCCCTGGGGGGTTGAACACTGAAGCTTTCTTT.

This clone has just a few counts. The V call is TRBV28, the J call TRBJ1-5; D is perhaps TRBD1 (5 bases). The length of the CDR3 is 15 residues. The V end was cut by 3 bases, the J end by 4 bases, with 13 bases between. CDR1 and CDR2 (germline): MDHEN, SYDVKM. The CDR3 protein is CASSFQGAENQPQHF. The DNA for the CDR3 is TGTGCCAGCAGTTTTCAAGGGGCGGAGAATCAGCCCCAGCATTTT.